The clone carrying this TCR beta chain occurred a few times. What it recognizes is unknown. The data were taken from a study of CD8+ T cells in alopecia areata. Trimming took off 1 base at V and 2 bases at J, with 15 bases between the two ends. This CDR3 contains 18 residues. Germline CDR1 is SGHVS and CDR2 is FQNEAQ. The study, taken as a whole, reports: Amid tofacitinib therapy, many expanded lesional clones stayed present in scalp and blood.

As for treatment: oral pan-JAK inhibitor, 5-10 mg twice daily. Samples from alopecia areata patients were lesional scalp punch biopsies and peripheral blood. Extracted from the samples, RNA was reverse transcribed into cDNA to serve as the sequencing template. Method: immunoSEQ multiplex PCR; TCRdb's copy keeps in-frame clones and lacks some. The data show over 70,000 clones, around 66% seen once. This clonotype was sampled from a human donor with alopecia areata. The chain joins TRBV7-8 to TRBJ2-6; D might be TRBD2 (5 bases). The sequencing here drew on CD8+ T cells sorted from blood, taken at week 24, from a patient treated with tofacitinib. DNA of the CDR3: TGTGCCAGCAGCTTAGTTCAGAGTAGGGAGCCTGGGGCCAACGTCCTGACTTTC. Encoded protein: CASSLVQSREPGANVLTF.